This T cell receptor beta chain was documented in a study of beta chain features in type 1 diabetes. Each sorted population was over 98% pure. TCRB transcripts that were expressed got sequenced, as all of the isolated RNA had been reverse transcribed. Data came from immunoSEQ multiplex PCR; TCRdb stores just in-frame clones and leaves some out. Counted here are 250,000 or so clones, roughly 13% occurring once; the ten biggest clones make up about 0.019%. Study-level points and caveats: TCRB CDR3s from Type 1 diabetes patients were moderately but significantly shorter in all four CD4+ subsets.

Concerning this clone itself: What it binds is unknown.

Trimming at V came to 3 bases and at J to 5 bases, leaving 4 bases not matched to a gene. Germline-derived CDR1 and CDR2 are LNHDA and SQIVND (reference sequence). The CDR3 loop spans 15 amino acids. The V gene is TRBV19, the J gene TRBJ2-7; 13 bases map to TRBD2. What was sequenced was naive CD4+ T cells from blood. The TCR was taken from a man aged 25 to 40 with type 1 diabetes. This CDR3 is CASSMGLAGIHEQYF. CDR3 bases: TGTGCCAGTAGTATGGGACTAGCGGGAATCCACGAGCAGTACTTC.